These 15 T cell receptor beta chains share one sample of origin, sequenced in a study of cytomegalovirus exposure and HLA in healthy donors. Use of 60 Vbeta and 13 Jbeta primers characterized the PCR. Some clones are missing from TCRdb's copy, which holds only in-frame ones; the method was immunoSEQ multiplex PCR. The sample has 120,000 or so clones; more than 65% are singletons. Material: PBMCs. Every receptor here comes from a man under 40 in good health and CMV-seropositive.

This sequence joins TRBV28 and TRBJ2-7; 8 bases line up with TRBD2. V lost 4 bases to trimming and J lost 7 bases; unmatched junction nucleotides: 9. There are 14 residues in the CDR3. Germline V gene sequence: CDR1 MDHEN, CDR2 SYDVKM. CDR3 bases: TGTGCCAGCAGTTCCGGGGGGGCCTACCGGGAGCAGTACTTC. Translating gives CASSSGGAYREQYF.

This clone came up a few times. The V call is TRBV19, the J call TRBJ2-3; D possibly corresponds to TRBD2 (5 bases). The V end lost 4 bases, the J end lost 2 bases, and 10 bases lay between the germline ends. Germline CDR1 LNHDA, CDR2 SQIVND (reference sequence). The CDR3 contains 14 residues. In DNA, the CDR3 is TGTGCCAGTAGTACACGACTATACACAGATACGCAGTATTTT. It specifies CASSTRLYTDTQYF.

For this clone: Sequence at one end of the junction differs from germline and may be a read error. The chain uses TRBV2 and TRBJ2-7, with 8 positions matching TRBD1. The CDR3 is 17 amino acids. Germline values: CDR1 SNHLY, CDR2 FYNNEI. CDR3 DNA sequence: TGTGCCAGCAGGGAAGGACGTCTAGGACAGGGAGGTTCGGAGCAGTACTTC. As protein: CASREGRLGQGGSEQYF.

The J gene is TRBJ2-1, the V gene TRBV6-5; 7 nucleotides align to TRBD1. V trimming: 0 bases; J trimming: 10 bases; junction bases outside the gene matches: 6. This CDR3 contains 14 residues. Per the germline V gene, CDR1 is MNHEY and CDR2 is SVGAGI. Written as DNA, the CDR3 is TGTGCCAGCAGTTACTCGGGATTCAGGGGGGAGCAGTTCTTC. Translated, it gives CASSYSGFRGEQFF.

The chain recombines TRBV27 with TRBJ2-5; 7 nucleotides line up with TRBD2. The V gene end was trimmed by 0 bases and the J gene end by 5 bases; junction bases not matched to a gene: 6. Germline V lookup: CDR1 MNHEY, CDR2 SMNVEV (reference sequence). The CDR3 length is 15 residues. CDR3 in DNA: TGTGCCAGCAGTTTATCGGGAGGGGTTTGGGAGACCCAGTACTTC. Encoded protein: CASSLSGGVWETQYF.

The chain recombines TRBV6-5 with TRBJ1-5, with 8 bases lining up with TRBD1. This CDR3 contains 14 residues. Per the germline V gene, CDR1 is MNHEY and CDR2 is SVGAGI. The V and J ends lost 8 bases and 5 bases, in that order; junction bases with no gene match: 8. DNA of the CDR3: TGTGCCAGCGCTACCGGACAGGGAGATCAGCCCCAGCATTTT. Its translation: CASATGQGDQPQHF.

The chain is built from TRBV5-6 and TRBJ2-2; 7 bases are shared with TRBD1. Germline lookup yields CDR1 SGHDT and CDR2 YYEEEE. The CDR3 extends over 15 amino acids. The J segment lost 5 bases and the V segment lost 4 bases, leaving 8 bases of the junction unmatched. CDR3 nucleotide sequence: TGTGCCAGCAGCCCGACAGGGAGAGGTACCGGGGAGCTGTTTTTT. Residues: CASSPTGRGTGELFF.

J is TRBJ2-2 and V is TRBV5-1, with 16 bases fitting TRBD2. V trimming: 4 bases; J trimming: 2 bases; junction bases outside the gene matches: 8. Germline CDR1 and CDR2: SGHRS and YFSETQ. This CDR3 contains 19 residues. The CDR3 region is CASSPRGTSGGANTGELFF. The DNA for the CDR3 is TGCGCCAGCAGCCCTCGCGGGACTAGCGGGGGGGCAAACACCGGGGAGCTGTTTTTT.

In its sample, this clone was seen a few times. V is TRBV4-1 and J is TRBJ1-3; D might be TRBD1 (6 bases). CDR1 and CDR2 (germline): MGHRA, YSYEKL. V was shortened by 5 bases and J by 1 base, with 15 bases between the two germline ends. The CDR3 length is 16 residues. The CDR3 DNA sequence: TGCGCCAGCAGCGCGCGGACAGCTGAGTCTGGAAACACCATATATTTT. This sequence encodes CASSARTAESGNTIYF.

The chain couples TRBV7-9 to TRBJ2-5; TRBD2 agrees at 7 bases. The germline V gene has CDR1 SEHNR and CDR2 FQNEAQ (reference sequence). The CDR3 is 17 residues long. Trimming cost V 8 bases and J 7 bases; bases outside gene matches: 22. In DNA form, the CDR3 reads TGTGCCAGCCACCCACAGCGTGGGGGGGTACTATCCGGGACCCAGTACTTC. The encoded protein is CASHPQRGGVLSGTQYF.

The chain has TRBV14 and TRBJ1-4; D remains ambiguous. The CDR3 is 16 amino acids. Per germline, CDR1 SGHDN and CDR2 FVKESK. Trimming pared 0 bases from V and 0 bases from J, leaving 8 bases between. CDR3 sequence reads: CASSQDPGATNEKLFF. CDR3 DNA sequence: TGTGCCAGCAGCCAAGACCCAGGTGCAACTAATGAAAAACTGTTTTTT.

The chain carries TRBV30 and TRBJ1-2, with TRBD1 matching 9 bases. Germline CDR1 GTSNPN, CDR2 SVGIG (reference sequence). The CDR3 is 13 amino acids. After removal of 4 bases from V and 6 bases from J, the junction contained 6 bases not matched to a gene. The CDR3 reads CAWNLQGAHGYTF. DNA of the CDR3: TGTGCCTGGAACCTACAGGGGGCACATGGCTACACCTTC.

V gene TRBV6-5 combines with J gene TRBJ1-2; tentative D call: TRBD1 (6 bases). The germline gives CDR1 MNHEY, CDR2 SVGAGI. The CDR3 extends over 15 amino acids. Trimming took 2 bases from V and 4 from J, leaving 14 bases between them. DNA for the CDR3: TGTGCCAGCAGTTACGCCCGGGACAAACTCTATGGCTACACCTTC. Translating gives CASSYARDKLYGYTF.

This clone is labeled as medium-sized. The chain joins TRBV5-6 to TRBJ1-4, with a tentative D call TRBD1 (5 bases). The CDR3 loop spans 14 amino acids. Between the trimmed V and J ends, which lost 4 bases and 8 bases, there was a span of 15 bases. Germline V gene lookup returns CDR1 SGHDT and CDR2 YYEEEE. Here the CDR3 reads CASSLEGRWEKLFF. The DNA for the CDR3 is TGTGCCAGCAGCCTGGAGGGGAGGTGGGAAAAACTGTTTTTT.

The chain couples TRBV19 to TRBJ1-5; the D is unclear. The CDR3 is 14 residues long. The germline V gene has CDR1 LNHDA and CDR2 SQIVND (reference sequence). V lost 4 bases to trimming and J lost 6 bases, with 13 bases between them. The CDR3 DNA sequence: TGTGCCAGTAGTACGAACATAGGAGGTCAGCCCCAGCATTTT. It encodes CASSTNIGGQPQHF.